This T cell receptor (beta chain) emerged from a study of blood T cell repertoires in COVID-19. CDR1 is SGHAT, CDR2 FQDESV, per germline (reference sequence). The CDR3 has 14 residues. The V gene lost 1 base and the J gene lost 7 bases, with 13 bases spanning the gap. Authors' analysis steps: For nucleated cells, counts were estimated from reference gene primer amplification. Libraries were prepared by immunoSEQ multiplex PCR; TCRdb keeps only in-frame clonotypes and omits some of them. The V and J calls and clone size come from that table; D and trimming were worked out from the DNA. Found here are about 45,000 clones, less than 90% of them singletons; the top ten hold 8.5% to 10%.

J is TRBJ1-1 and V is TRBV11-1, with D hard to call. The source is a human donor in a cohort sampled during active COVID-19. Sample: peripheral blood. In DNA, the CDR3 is TGTGCCAGCAGCTTAGAGATTGAGGCCTTTGAAGCTTTCTTT. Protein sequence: CASSLEIEAFEAFF.